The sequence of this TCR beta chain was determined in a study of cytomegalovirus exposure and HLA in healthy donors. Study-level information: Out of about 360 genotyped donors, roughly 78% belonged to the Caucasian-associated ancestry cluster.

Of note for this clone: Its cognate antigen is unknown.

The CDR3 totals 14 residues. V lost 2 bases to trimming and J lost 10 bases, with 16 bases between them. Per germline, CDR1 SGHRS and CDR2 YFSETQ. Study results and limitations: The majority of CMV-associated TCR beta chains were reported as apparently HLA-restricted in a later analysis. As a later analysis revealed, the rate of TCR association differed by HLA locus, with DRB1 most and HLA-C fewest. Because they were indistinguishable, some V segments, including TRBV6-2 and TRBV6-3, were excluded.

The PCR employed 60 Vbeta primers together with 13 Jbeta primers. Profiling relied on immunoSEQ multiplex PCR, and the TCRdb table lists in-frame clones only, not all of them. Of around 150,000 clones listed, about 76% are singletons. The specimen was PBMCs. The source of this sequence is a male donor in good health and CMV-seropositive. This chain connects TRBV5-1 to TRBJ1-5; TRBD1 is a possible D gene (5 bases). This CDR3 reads CASSFGTDTSPQHF. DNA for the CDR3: TGCGCCAGCAGCTTTGGGACTGATACCAGCCCCCAGCATTTT.